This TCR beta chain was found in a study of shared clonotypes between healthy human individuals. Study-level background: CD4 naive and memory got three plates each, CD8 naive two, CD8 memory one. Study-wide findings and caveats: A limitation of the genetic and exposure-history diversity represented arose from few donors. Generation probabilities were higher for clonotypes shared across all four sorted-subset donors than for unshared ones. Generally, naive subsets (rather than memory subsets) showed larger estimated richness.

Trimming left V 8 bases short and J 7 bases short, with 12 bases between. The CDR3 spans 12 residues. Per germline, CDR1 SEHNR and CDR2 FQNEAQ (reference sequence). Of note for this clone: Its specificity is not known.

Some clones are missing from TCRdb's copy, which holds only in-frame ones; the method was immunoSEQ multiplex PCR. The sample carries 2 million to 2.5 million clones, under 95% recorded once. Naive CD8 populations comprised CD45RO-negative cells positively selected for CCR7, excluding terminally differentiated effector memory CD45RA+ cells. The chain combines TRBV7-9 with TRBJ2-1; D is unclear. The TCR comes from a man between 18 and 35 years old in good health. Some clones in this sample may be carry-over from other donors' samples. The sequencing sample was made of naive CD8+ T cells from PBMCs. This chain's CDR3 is CASPENRNEQFF. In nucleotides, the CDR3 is TGTGCCAGCCCTGAGAACCGGAATGAGCAGTTCTTC.